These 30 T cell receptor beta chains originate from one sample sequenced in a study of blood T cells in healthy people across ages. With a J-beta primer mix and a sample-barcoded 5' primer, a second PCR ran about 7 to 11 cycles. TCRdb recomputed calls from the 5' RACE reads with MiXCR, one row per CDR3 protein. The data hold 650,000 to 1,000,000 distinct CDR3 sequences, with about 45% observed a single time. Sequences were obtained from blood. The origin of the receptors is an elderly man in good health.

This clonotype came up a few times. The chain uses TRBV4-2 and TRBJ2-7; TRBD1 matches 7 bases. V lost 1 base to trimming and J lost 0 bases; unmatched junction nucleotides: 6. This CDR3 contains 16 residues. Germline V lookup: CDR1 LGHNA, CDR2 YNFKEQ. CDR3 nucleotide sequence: TGTGCCAGCAGCCAAGTAGTAGGGGACAGCTCCTACGAGCAGTACTTC. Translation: CASSQVVGDSSYEQYF.

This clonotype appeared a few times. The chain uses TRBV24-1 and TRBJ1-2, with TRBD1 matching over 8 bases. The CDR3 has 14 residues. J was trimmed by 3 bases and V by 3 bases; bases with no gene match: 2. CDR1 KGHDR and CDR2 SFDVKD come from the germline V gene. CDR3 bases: TGTGCCACCAGTGATGGACAGGGTGACTATGGCTACACCTTC. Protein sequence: CATSDGQGDYGYTF.

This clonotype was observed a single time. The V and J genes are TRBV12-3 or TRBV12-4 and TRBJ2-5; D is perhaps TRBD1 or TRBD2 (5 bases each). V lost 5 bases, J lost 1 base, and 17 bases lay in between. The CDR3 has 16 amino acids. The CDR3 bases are TGTGCCAGCAGTCCACCCCAAGAGGGGCGCCAAGAGACCCAGTACTTC. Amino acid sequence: CASSPPQEGRQETQYF.

The CDR3 here is CASRSLRRGNEQYF. CDR3 DNA: TGTGCCAGCAGATCCCTGCGCAGGGGCAACGAGCAGTACTTC. The rearrangement links TRBV28 to TRBJ2-7, with D possibly matching TRBD1 (6 bases). V gave up 6 bases and J gave up 5 bases, with 17 bases separating them. CDR1 and CDR2 (germline): MDHEN, SYDVKM. The CDR3 consists of 14 residues.

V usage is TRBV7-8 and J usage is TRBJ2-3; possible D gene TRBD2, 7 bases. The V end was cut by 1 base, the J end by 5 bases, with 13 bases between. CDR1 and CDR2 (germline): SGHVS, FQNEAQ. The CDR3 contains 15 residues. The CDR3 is CASSLDGGAVDTQYF. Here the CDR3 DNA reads TGTGCCAGCAGCTTAGATGGGGGGGCCGTAGATACGCAGTATTTT.

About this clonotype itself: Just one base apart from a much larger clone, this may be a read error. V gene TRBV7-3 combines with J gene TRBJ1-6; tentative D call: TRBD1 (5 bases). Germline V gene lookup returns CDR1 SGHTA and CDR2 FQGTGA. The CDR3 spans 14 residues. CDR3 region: CASSPPTANSLLHF. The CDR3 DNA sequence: TGTGCCAGCAGCCCCCCGACAGCCAATTCACTCCTCCACTTT.

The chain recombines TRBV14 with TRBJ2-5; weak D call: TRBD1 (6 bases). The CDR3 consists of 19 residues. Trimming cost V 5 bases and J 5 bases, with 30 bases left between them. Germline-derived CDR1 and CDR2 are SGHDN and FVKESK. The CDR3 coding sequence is TGTGCCAGCAGCTACGCTCGGTCCGGGGTGGACAGATCACCGGAGACCCAGTACTTC. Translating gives CASSYARSGVDRSPETQYF. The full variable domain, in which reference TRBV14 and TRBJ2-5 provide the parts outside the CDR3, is EAGVTQFPSHSVIEKGQTVTLRCDPISGHDNLYWYRRVMGKEIKFLLHFVKESKQDESGMPNNRFLAERTGGTYSTLKVQPAELEDSGVYFCASSYARSGVDRSPETQYFGPGTRLLVL.

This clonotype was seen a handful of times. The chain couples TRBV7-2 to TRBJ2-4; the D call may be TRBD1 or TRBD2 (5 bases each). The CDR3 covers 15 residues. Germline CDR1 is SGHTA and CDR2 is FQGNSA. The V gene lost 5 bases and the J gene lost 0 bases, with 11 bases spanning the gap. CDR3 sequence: CASSRDELAKNIQYF. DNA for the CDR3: TGTGCCAGCAGCCGGGACGAACTAGCCAAAAACATTCAGTACTTC.

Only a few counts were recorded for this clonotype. This CDR3 is CASSLLYIGDTQYF. CDR3 sequence (DNA): TGCGCCAGCAGCTTGCTTTATATCGGAGATACGCAGTATTTT. The rearrangement uses TRBV5-1 and TRBJ2-3; D gene unclear. V was trimmed by 1 base and J by 5 bases, leaving 11 bases between them. The germline V gene has CDR1 SGHRS and CDR2 YFSETQ. This CDR3 comprises 14 residues.

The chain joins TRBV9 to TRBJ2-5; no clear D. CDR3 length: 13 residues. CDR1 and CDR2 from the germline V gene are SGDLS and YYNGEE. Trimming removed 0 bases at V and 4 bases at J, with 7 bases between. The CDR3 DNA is TGTGCCAGCAGCGTAGCTACATCAGAGACCCAGTACTTC. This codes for CASSVATSETQYF.

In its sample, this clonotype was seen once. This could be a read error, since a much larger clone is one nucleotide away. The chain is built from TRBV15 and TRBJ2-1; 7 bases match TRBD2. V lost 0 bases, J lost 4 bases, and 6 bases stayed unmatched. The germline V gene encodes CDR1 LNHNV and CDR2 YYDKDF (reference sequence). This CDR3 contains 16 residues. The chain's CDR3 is CATSRDVPAGYNEQFF. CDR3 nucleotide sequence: TGTGCCACCAGCAGAGATGTACCAGCGGGGTACAATGAGCAGTTCTTC. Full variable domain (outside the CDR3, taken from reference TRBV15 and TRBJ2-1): DAMVIQNPRYQVTQFGKPVTLSCSQTLNHNVMYWYQQKSSQAPKLLFHYYDKDFNNEADTPDNFQSRRPNTSFCFLDIRSPGLGDTAMYLCATSRDVPAGYNEQFFGPGTRLTVL.

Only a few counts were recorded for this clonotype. The CDR3: CAIRGGLTPYEQYF. The CDR3 DNA sequence: TGTGCCATCAGGGGGGGACTAACCCCTTACGAGCAGTACTTC. The V call is TRBV10-3, the J call TRBJ2-7, with TRBD2 identical over 7 bases. The CDR3 sequence is 14 residues long. The germline CDR1 and CDR2 sequences are ENHRY and SYGVKD. V lost 6 bases to trimming and J lost 4 bases; unmatched junction nucleotides: 9.

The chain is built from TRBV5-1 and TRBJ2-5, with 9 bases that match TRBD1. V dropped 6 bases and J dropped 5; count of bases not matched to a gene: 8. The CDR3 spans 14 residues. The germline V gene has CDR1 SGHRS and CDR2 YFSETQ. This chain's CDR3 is CASKVGTGKETQYF. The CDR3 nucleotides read TGCGCCAGCAAGGTAGGGACAGGGAAGGAGACCCAGTACTTC.

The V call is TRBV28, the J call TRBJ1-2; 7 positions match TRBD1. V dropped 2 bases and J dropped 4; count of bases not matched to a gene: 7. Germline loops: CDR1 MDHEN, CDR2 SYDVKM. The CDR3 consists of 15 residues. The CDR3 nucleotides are TGTGCCAGCAGTTTAAGGGGACAGACCTTCTATGGCTACACCTTC. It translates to CASSLRGQTFYGYTF.

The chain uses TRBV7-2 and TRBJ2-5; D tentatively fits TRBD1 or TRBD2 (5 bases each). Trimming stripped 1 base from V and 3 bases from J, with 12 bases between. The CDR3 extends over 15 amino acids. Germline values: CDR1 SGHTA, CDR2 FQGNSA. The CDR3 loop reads CASSLVGDHKETQYF. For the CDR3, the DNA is TGTGCCAGCAGCTTAGTGGGGGACCATAAAGAGACCCAGTACTTC.

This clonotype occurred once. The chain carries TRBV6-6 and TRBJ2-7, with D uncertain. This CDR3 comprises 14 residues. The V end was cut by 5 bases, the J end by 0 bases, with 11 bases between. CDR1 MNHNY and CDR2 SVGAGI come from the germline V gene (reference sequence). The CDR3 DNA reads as TGTGCCAGCAGTAACCGGGCCTCCTCCTACGAGCAGTACTTC. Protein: CASSNRASSYEQYF.

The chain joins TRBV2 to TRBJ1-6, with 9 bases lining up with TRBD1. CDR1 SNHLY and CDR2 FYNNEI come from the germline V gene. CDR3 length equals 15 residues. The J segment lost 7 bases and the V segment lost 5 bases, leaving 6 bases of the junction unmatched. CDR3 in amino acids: CASSLQGAQNSPLHF. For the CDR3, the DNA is TGTGCCAGCAGTTTACAGGGGGCTCAGAATTCACCCCTCCACTTT.

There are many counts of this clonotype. The CDR3 spells CASSPGLAGENIQYF. The DNA of the CDR3 is TGTGCCAGCAGCCCAGGACTAGCGGGAGAAAACATTCAGTACTTC. V usage is TRBV3-1 and J usage is TRBJ2-4; TRBD2 matches at 13 bases. Germline V lookup: CDR1 LGHDT, CDR2 YNNKEL (reference sequence). The CDR3 loop spans 15 amino acids. Germline trimming cut 4 bases from V and 5 bases from J; bases unmatched to any gene: 2.

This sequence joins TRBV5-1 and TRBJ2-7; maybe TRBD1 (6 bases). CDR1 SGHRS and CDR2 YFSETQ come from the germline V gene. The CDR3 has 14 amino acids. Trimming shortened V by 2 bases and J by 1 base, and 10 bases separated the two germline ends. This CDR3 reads CASSFAGESYEQYF. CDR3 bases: TGCGCCAGCAGCTTTGCAGGGGAATCCTACGAGCAGTACTTC.

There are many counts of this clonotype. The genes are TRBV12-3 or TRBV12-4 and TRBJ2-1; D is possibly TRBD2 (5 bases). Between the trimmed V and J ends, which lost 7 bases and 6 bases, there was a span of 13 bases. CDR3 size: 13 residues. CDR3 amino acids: CASIPRGFNEQFF. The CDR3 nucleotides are TGTGCCAGCATCCCCCGGGGTTTCAATGAGCAGTTCTTC.

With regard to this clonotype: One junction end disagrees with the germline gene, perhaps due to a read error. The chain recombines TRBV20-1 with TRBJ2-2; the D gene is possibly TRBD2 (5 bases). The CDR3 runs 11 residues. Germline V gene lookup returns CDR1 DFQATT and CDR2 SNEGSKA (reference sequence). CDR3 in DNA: TGCAGTACTAGAGATGGGAGGGAGCTGTTTTTT. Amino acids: CSTRDGRELFF.

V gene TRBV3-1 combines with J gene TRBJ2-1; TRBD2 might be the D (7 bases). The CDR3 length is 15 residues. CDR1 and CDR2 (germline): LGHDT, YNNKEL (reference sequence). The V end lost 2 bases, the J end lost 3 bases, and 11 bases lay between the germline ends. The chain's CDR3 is CASSQRGGGYNEQFF. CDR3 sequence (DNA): TGTGCCAGCAGCCAAAGGGGGGGAGGCTACAATGAGCAGTTCTTC.

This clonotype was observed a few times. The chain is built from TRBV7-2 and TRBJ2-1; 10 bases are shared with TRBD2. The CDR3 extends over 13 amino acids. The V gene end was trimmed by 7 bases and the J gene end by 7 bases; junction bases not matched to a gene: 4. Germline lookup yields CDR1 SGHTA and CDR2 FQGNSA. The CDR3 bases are TGTGCCAGCACCATTAGCGGGAGGAATGAGCAGTTCTTC. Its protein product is CASTISGRNEQFF.

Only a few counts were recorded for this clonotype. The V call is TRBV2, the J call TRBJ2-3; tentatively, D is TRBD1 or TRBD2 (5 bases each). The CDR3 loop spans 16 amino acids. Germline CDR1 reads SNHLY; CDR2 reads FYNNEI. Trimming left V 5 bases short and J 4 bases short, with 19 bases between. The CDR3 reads CASSRTGPATADTQYF. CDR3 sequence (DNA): TGTGCCAGCAGTCGCACGGGGCCCGCGACTGCAGATACGCAGTATTTT.

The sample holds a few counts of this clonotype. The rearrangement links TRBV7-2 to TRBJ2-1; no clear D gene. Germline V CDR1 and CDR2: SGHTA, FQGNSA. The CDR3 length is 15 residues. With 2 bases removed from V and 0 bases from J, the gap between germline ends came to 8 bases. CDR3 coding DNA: TGTGCCAGCAGCTTAAGTTCGAGCTCCTACAATGAGCAGTTCTTC. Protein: CASSLSSSSYNEQFF.

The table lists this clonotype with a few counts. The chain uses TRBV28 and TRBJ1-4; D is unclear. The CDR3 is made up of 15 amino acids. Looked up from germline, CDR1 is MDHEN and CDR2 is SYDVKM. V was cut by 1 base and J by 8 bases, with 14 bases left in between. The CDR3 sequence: CASSLYAAIREKLFF. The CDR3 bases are TGTGCCAGCAGTTTATATGCGGCCATTCGGGAAAAACTGTTTTTT.

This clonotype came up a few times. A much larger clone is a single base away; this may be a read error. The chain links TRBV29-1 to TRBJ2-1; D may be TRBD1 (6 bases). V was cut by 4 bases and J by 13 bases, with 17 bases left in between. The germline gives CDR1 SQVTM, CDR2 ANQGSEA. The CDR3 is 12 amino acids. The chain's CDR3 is CSVGDRWGTQFF. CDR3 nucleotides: TGCAGCGTTGGAGACAGGTGGGGGACCCAGTTCTTC.

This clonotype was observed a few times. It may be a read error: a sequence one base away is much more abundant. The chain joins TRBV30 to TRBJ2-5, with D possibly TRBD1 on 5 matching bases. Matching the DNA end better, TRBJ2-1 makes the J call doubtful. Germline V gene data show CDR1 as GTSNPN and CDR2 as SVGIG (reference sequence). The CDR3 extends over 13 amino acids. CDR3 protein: CAWSGKGVETQFF. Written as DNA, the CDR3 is TGTGCCTGGAGTGGGAAAGGGGTAGAGACCCAGTTCTTC.

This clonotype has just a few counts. The CDR3 nucleotides are TGTGCCAGCAGCCGCAGGGGGCCAACAGATACGCAGTATTTT. Translated: CASSRRGPTDTQYF. The chain couples TRBV3-1 to TRBJ2-3, with TRBD1 identical over 8 bases. The CDR3 length is 14 residues. J gave up 3 bases and V 4 bases, and 3 bases lay outside the gene matches. Germline lookup yields CDR1 LGHDT and CDR2 YNNKEL (reference sequence).

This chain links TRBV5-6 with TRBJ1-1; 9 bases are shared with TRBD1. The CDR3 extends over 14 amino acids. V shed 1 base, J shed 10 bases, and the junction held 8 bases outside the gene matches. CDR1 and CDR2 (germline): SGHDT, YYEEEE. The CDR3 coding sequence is TGTGCCAGCAGCTTGCTACAGGGGGCGGCTGGAGCTTTCTTT. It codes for CASSLLQGAAGAFF. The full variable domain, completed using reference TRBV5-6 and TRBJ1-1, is DAGVTQSPTHLIKTRGQQVTLRCSPKSGHDTVSWYQQALGQGPQFIFQYYEEEERQRGNFPDRFSGHQFPNYSSELNVNALLLGDSALYLCASSLLQGAAGAFFGQGTRLTVV.